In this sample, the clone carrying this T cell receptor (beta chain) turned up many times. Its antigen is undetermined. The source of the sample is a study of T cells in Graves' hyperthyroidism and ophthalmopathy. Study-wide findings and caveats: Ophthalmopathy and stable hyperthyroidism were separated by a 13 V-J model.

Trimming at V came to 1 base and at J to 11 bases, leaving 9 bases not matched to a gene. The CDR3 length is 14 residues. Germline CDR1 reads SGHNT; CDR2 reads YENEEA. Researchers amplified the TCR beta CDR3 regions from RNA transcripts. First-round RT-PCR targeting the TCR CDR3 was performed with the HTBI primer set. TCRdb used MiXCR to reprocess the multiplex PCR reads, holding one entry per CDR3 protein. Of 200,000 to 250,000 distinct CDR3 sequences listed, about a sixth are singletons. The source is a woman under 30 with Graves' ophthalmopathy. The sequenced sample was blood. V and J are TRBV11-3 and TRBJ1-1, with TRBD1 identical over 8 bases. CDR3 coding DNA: TGTGCCAGCAGCTTAGGAACCGGGACAGGAGCTGCTTTCTTT. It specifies CASSLGTGTGAAFF.